One sample yielded the 18 T cell receptor beta chains listed below, sequenced in a study of OX40 agonist ivuxolimab in advanced cancers. The repertoire was sequenced with immunoSEQ multiplex PCR; TCRdb's copy has only in-frame clones and lacks some. The sample contains about 84,000 clones, roughly nine tenths of which appear only once. Sample: CD4+ or CD8+ T cells sorted from blood, taken in a trial of the OX40 agonist ivuxolimab. The receptor source for this set is an adult with an advanced solid tumor such as melanoma, head and neck, liver or kidney cancer.

The sample holds a few counts of this clone. The chain has TRBV5-1 and TRBJ1-1; D gene uncertain. Germline V CDR1 and CDR2: SGHRS, YFSETQ. The CDR3 covers 12 residues. V lost 0 bases and J 6 bases, leaving 6 bases between the germline ends. CDR3 bases: TGCGCCAGCAGCTTGGCGGGCCCTGAAGCTTTCTTT. Amino acid sequence: CASSLAGPEAFF.

V is TRBV9 and J is TRBJ2-5; possibly TRBD1 or TRBD2 for D (7 bases each). This CDR3 is 16 amino acids long. Trimming removed 4 bases at V and 4 bases at J, with 20 bases between. Germline CDR1 and CDR2: SGDLS and YYNGEE. CDR3 in amino acids: CASSPRGGGWGETQYF. The CDR3 DNA reads as TGTGCCAGCAGCCCACGGGGAGGGGGCTGGGGAGAGACCCAGTACTTC.

The V gene is TRBV6-6, the J gene TRBJ2-4; TRBD1 agrees at 7 bases. The J segment lost 3 bases and the V segment lost 5 bases, leaving 7 bases of the junction unmatched. Germline assignment: CDR1 MNHNY and CDR2 SVGAGI (reference sequence). The CDR3 runs to 15 residues. CDR3: CASSTYRGHKNIQYF. In DNA form, the CDR3 reads TGTGCCAGCAGTACTTACAGGGGACACAAAAACATTCAGTACTTC.

The chain is built from TRBV27 and TRBJ2-2, with 7 bases fitting TRBD1. This CDR3 is 16 amino acids long. The V and J ends lost 2 bases and 0 bases, in that order; junction bases with no gene match: 3. Germline V CDR1 and CDR2: MNHEY, SMNVEV (reference sequence). The CDR3 spells CASSLVGQPNTGELFF. The CDR3 nucleotides are TGTGCCAGCAGTTTAGTGGGACAGCCGAACACCGGGGAGCTGTTTTTT.

The chain combines TRBV2 with TRBJ2-2; no reliable D call. The CDR3 consists of 13 residues. The ends were cut back, 5 bases at V and 3 bases at J, with 7 bases in the middle. Germline V gene data show CDR1 as SNHLY and CDR2 as FYNNEI. The CDR3 sequence is CASSYGYTGELFF. For the CDR3, the DNA is TGTGCCAGCAGTTACGGATACACCGGGGAGCTGTTTTTT.

This sequence joins TRBV30 and TRBJ2-2; D is unresolved. V was cut by 0 bases and J by 5 bases, with 4 bases left in between. The CDR3 has 12 amino acids. Germline V lookup: CDR1 GTSNPN, CDR2 SVGIG (reference sequence). CDR3 residues: CAWSVTTGELFF. CDR3 coding DNA: TGTGCCTGGAGTGTGACGACCGGGGAGCTGTTTTTT.

This clone was found once. V gene TRBV29-1 combines with J gene TRBJ2-4; TRBD2 matches at 7 bases. The CDR3 has 11 residues. In germline, CDR1 is SQVTM, CDR2 ANQGSEA. Trimming at V came to 6 bases and at J to 9 bases, leaving 5 bases not matched to a gene. CDR3 loop: CSVERTSIQYF. For the CDR3, the DNA is TGCAGCGTCGAACGGACTAGCATTCAGTACTTC.

In this sample, this clone turned up a few times. This rearrangement joins TRBV28 to TRBJ2-7, with a tentative D call TRBD1 (5 bases). The V gene's germline CDR1 is MDHEN and CDR2 SYDVKM. Trimming removed 5 bases from V and 6 bases from J, with 11 bases in between. This CDR3 is 12 amino acids long. The CDR3 protein is CASSRRGGEQYF. CDR3 nucleotide sequence: TGTGCCAGCAGTAGAAGGGGTGGCGAGCAGTACTTC.

CDR3 sequence: CASSQETGARTDTQYF. The DNA for the CDR3 is TGCGCCAGCAGCCAAGAGACAGGAGCGCGCACAGATACGCAGTATTTT. This chain joins TRBV5-1 and TRBJ2-3; D might be TRBD1 (6 bases). The V and J ends lost 4 bases and 1 base respectively, with 16 bases between them. The CDR3 spans 16 residues. Germline values: CDR1 SGHRS, CDR2 YFSETQ.

This chain connects TRBV5-1 to TRBJ1-6, with a tentative D call TRBD1 (6 bases). Germline values: CDR1 SGHRS, CDR2 YFSETQ. The V end was cut by 5 bases, the J end by 5 bases, with 14 bases between. The CDR3 runs 15 residues. Written as DNA, the CDR3 is TGCGCCAGCAGGGTACATCGGACAGATAATTCACCCCTCCACTTT. Its translation is CASRVHRTDNSPLHF.

CDR3 residues: CASSLGEGRGNQPQHF. The CDR3 DNA follows: TGTGCCAGCAGCTTGGGGGAGGGGCGAGGCAATCAGCCCCAGCATTTT. The chain uses TRBV5-4 and TRBJ1-5, with a tentative D call TRBD1 (5 bases). The CDR3 covers 16 residues. From germline, CDR1 is SGHNT and CDR2 YYREEE (reference sequence). Trimming took 0 bases from V and 2 from J, leaving 12 bases between them.

This sequence joins TRBV5-1 and TRBJ2-5; D gene uncertain. Trimming removed 1 base from V and 2 bases from J, with 9 bases in between. CDR1 and CDR2 (germline): SGHRS, YFSETQ. The CDR3 is 14 amino acids. The CDR3 region is CASSLRSDQETQYF. CDR3 in DNA: TGCGCCAGCAGCTTGCGGTCAGATCAAGAGACCCAGTACTTC.

This clone was detected a few times. V usage is TRBV2 and J usage is TRBJ1-4; TRBD1 aligns across 7 bases. The CDR3 sequence is 16 residues long. Germline CDR1 reads SNHLY; CDR2 reads FYNNEI. V dropped 5 bases and J dropped 5; count of bases not matched to a gene: 11. In DNA form, the CDR3 reads TGTGCCAGCAGTACAAGCGGACAGGATCTAAATGAAAAACTGTTTTTT. It is translated as CASSTSGQDLNEKLFF.

The V call is TRBV30, the J call TRBJ2-2, with no clear D. The CDR3 extends over 14 amino acids. Germline CDR1 is GTSNPN and CDR2 is SVGIG (reference sequence). The ends were cut back, 3 bases at V and 3 bases at J, with 11 bases in the middle. The DNA for the CDR3 is TGTGCCTGGAGGATGGGCCTCGACACCGGGGAGCTGTTTTTT. It specifies CAWRMGLDTGELFF.

The V call is TRBV2, the J call TRBJ2-3, with D maybe TRBD2 (5 bases). The V gene's germline CDR1 is SNHLY and CDR2 FYNNEI. Between the trimmed V and J ends, which lost 5 bases and 1 base, there was a span of 13 bases. CDR3 size: 15 residues. CDR3 residues: CASSRDFSRTDTQYF. The CDR3 bases are TGTGCCAGCAGTCGGGATTTCTCCCGCACAGATACGCAGTATTTT.

This rearrangement joins TRBV5-1 to TRBJ2-2; D gene unclear. The V gene's germline CDR1 is SGHRS and CDR2 YFSETQ. Deletions cut 3 bases from V and 4 bases from J, with 10 bases between. The CDR3 is 14 residues long. CDR3 nucleotide sequence: TGCGCCAGCAGCTGGGGTCGCGGCACCGGGGAGCTGTTTTTT. Amino acid sequence: CASSWGRGTGELFF.

V is TRBV6-1 and J is TRBJ2-1; TRBD2 matches 8 bases. Losses at the gene ends were 1 base for V and 4 bases for J; bases not matched to a gene: 3. CDR1 MNHNS and CDR2 SASEGT come from the germline V gene. This CDR3 contains 15 residues. The CDR3 DNA is TGTGCCAGCAGTGAAGTCGGGGGGGCGTACAATGAGCAGTTCTTC. Translated, it gives CASSEVGGAYNEQFF.

This chain uses TRBV28 with TRBJ1-1; unclear D gene. CDR3 size: 13 residues. The germline V and J ends were trimmed by 5 bases and 3 bases, with 10 bases remaining between them. CDR1 is MDHEN and CDR2 is SYDVKM in the germline V gene. This chain's CDR3 is CASSRRLDTEAFF. In nucleotides, the CDR3 is TGTGCCAGCAGTCGCAGGTTGGACACTGAAGCTTTCTTT.